This T cell receptor (beta chain) emerged from a study of CD8+ T cells in alopecia areata. Whole-study results and caveats: Scalp sample sequencing also detects resident alphabeta T cells of normal skin.

RNA was isolated and reverse transcribed to cDNA, the sequencing template. Sequencing used immunoSEQ multiplex PCR; TCRdb keeps in-frame clones, though not all of them. The table lists around 180,000 clones, more than 50% of them singletons. Germline lookup yields CDR1 SQVTM and CDR2 ANQGSEA. V shed 4 bases, J shed 8 bases, and the junction held 9 bases outside the gene matches. The CDR3 consists of 13 residues. With regard to this clone: Its antigen is not identified.

Documented treatment: oral pan-JAK inhibitor, 5-10 mg twice daily. The sample consisted of CD4+ T cells sorted from blood, taken at week 24, from a patient treated with tofacitinib. The chain has TRBV29-1 and TRBJ1-2, with 8 bases matching TRBD1. This TCR derives from a human donor with alopecia areata. The CDR3 loop is CSVAPGQAGGYTF. The CDR3, as DNA: TGCAGCGTTGCCCCGGGACAGGCGGGGGGCTACACCTTC.